This entry is about one T cell receptor beta chain. Its antigen is not identified. PCR involved 60 Vbeta and 13 Jbeta primers. TCRdb's copy holds only in-frame clones and misses some; the assay was immunoSEQ multiplex PCR. The table has 150,000 to 200,000 clones, about 80% seen once. The CDR3 is 14 amino acids. Germline CDR1 is SGHAT and CDR2 is FQNNGV. The V end was cut by 4 bases, the J end by 1 base, with 10 bases between. The record originates from a study of cytomegalovirus exposure and HLA in healthy donors. Looking at the study overall: Genotyping of roughly 400 donors showed that about 83% belonged to the Caucasian-associated ancestry cluster. Overall study results and limits: The classifier reportedly diagnosed cytomegalovirus status with high specificity and sensitivity.

The rearrangement joins TRBV11-2 to TRBJ2-5, with D possibly TRBD2 on 5 matching bases. Sequences were obtained from PBMCs. The clonotype originates from a woman between 45 and 60 years old in good health and CMV-seronegative. The CDR3 coding sequence is TGTGCCAGCAGCTCTGGACTGCTCCAAGAGACCCAGTACTTC. Translated: CASSSGLLQETQYF.